The T cell receptor (beta chain) described here comes from a study of shared clonotypes between healthy human individuals. Remarks on this clone: The antigen is unknown.

Per the authors' pipeline: Sequence data from immunoSEQ were junction-only and lacked quality scores; consequently, filtering differed. The protocol was immunoSEQ multiplex PCR, while the TCRdb copy is restricted to in-frame clones and leaves out a portion. V, J and clone size are taken as reported in that table, and D and trimming were inferred from the DNA itself. The sample yields a few million clones, approximately 93% seen once. Germline V lookup: CDR1 SGHDN, CDR2 FVKESK. V lost 3 bases and J 7 bases, leaving 12 bases between the germline ends. The CDR3 has 13 residues. Study findings and constraints: Sampling covered nothing but blood. Tissue TCR repertoires likely differ from those found in blood.

The gene calls are TRBV14 and TRBJ1-1; possibly TRBD1 for D (6 bases). The sequence came from a man aged 18 to 29 in good health. Some clones in this sample may be carry-over from other donors' samples. The sample comprised naive CD4+ T cells from PBMCs. Noted subset: CD45RA+ positively selected. CDR3: CASSHLGQIEAFF. CDR3 nucleotides: TGTGCCAGCAGCCATCTCGGACAGATTGAAGCTTTCTTT.